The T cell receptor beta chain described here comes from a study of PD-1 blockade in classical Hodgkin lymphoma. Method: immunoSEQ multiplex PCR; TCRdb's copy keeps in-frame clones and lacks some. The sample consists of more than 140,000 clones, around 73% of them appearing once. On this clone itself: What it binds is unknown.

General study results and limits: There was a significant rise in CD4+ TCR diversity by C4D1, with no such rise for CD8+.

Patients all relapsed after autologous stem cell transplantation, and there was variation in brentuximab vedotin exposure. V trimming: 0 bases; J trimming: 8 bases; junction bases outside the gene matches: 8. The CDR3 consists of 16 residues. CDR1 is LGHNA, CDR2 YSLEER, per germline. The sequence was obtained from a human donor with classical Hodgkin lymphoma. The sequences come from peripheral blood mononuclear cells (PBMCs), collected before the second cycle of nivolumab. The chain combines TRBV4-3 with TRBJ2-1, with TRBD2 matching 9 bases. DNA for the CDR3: TGCGCCAGCAGCCAAGATTTGGTAGCGGGAGCATATGAGCAGTTCTTC. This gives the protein CASSQDLVAGAYEQFF.